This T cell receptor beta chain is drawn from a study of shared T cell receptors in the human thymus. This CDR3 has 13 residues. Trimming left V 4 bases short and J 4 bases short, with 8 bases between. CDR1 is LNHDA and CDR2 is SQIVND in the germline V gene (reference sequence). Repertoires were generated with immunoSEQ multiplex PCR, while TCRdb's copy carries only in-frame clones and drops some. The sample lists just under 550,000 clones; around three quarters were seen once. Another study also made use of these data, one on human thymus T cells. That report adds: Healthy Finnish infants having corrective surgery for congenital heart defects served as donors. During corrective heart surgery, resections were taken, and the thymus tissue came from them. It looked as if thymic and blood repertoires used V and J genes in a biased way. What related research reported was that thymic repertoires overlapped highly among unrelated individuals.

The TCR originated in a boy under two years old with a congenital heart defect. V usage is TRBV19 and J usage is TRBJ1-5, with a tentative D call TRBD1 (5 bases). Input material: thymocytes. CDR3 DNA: TGTGCCAGTAGTAGGCCAGGGAATCAGCCCCAGCATTTT. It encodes CASSRPGNQPQHF.